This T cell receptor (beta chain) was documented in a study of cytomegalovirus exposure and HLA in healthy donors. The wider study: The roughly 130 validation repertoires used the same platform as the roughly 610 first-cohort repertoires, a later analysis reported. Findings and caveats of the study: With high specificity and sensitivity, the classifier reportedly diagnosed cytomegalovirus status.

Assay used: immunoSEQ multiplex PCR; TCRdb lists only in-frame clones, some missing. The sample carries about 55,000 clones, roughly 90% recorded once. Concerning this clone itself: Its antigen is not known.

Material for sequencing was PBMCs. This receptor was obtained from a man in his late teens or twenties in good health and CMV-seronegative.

CDR3 coding DNA: TGCGCCAGCAGCCTAGGACAAAACGAGCAGTACTTC. It translates to CASSLGQNEQYF. V gene TRBV5-1 combines with J gene TRBJ2-7, with D possibly being TRBD1 (5 bases). The germline V gene has CDR1 SGHRS and CDR2 YFSETQ. With 4 bases removed from V and 5 bases from J, the gap between germline ends came to 10 bases. The CDR3 contains 12 residues.